The source of this T cell receptor (beta chain) is a study of T cells in Graves' hyperthyroidism and ophthalmopathy. The V gene end was trimmed by 2 bases and the J gene end by 4 bases; junction bases not matched to a gene: 7. CDR1 is LGHNA and CDR2 is YSLEER in the germline V gene. CDR3 length: 15 amino acids. The investigators amplified TCR beta CDR3 regions from RNA transcripts. TCR CDR3 underwent first-round RT-PCR with the HTBI primer set. TCRdb reanalysed the multiplex PCR reads using MiXCR and keeps one entry per CDR3 protein. The profile shows around 600,000 distinct CDR3 sequences, about 15% of them singletons.

The sequenced sample consisted of blood. This clonotype originated in a woman aged 50 to 60 with Graves' ophthalmopathy. V is TRBV4-3 and J is TRBJ1-2; 7 nucleotides match TRBD1. Here the CDR3 DNA reads TGCGCCAGCAGCCAACGAATCGGGACAGTCTATGGCTACACCTTC. Its protein product is CASSQRIGTVYGYTF.